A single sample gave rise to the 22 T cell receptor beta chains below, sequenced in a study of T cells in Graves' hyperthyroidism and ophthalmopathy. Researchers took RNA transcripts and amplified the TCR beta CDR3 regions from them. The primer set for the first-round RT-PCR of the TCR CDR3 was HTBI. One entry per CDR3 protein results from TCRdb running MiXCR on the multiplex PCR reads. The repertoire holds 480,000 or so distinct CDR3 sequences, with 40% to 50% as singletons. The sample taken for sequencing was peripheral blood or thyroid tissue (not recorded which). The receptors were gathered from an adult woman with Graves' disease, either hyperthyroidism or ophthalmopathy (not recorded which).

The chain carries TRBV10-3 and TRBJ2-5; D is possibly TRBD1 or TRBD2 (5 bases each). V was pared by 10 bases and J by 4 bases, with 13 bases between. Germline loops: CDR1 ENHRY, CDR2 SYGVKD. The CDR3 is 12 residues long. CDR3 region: CATSGGGETQYF. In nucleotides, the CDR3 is TGTGCCACCTCTGGTGGGGGAGAGACCCAGTACTTC.

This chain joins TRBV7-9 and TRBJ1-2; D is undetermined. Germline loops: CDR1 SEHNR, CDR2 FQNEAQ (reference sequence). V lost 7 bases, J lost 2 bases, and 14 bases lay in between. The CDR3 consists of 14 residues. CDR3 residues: CASTRGEENYGYTF. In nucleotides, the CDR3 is TGTGCCAGCACCCGAGGTGAGGAAAACTATGGCTACACCTTC.

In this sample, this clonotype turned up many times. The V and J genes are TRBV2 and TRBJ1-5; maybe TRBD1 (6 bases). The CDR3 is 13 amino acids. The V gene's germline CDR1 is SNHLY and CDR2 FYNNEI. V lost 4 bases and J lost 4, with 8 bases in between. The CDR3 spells CASSGQVNQPQHF. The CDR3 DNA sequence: TGTGCCAGCAGTGGACAGGTTAATCAGCCCCAGCATTTT.

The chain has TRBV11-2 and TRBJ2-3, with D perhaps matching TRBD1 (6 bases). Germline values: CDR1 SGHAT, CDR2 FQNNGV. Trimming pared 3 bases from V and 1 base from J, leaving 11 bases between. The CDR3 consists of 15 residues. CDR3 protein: CASSFGPGGTDTQYF. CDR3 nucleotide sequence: TGTGCCAGCAGCTTTGGTCCAGGGGGCACAGATACGCAGTATTTT.

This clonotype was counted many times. The CDR3, as DNA: TGCGCCAGCTCACCTGAACTCCGCAAAAATTCACCCCTCCACTTT. Protein product: CASSPELRKNSPLHF. J is TRBJ1-6 and V is TRBV4-3, with D uncertain. The CDR3 is 15 amino acids. Trimming removed 8 bases at V and 7 bases at J, with 18 bases between. Germline assignment: CDR1 LGHNA and CDR2 YSLEER.

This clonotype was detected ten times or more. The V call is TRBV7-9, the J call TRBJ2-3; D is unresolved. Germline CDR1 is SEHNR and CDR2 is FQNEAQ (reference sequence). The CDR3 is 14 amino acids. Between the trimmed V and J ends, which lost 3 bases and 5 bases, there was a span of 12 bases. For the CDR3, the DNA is TGTGCCAGCAGCTTGAGAACGGATGGAGATACGCAGTATTTT. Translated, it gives CASSLRTDGDTQYF.

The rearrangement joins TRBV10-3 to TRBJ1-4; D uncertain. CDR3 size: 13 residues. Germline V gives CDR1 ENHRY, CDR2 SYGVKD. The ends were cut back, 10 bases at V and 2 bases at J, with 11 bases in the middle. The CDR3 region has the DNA TGTGCCACTAAGGCAGCGACTAATGAAAAACTGTTTTTT. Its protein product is CATKAATNEKLFF.

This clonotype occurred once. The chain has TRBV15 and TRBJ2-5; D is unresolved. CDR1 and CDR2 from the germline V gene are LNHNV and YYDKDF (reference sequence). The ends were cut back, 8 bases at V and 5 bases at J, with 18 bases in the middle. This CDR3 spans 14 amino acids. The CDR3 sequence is CATQRDRMMETQYF. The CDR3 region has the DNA TGTGCCACCCAGAGAGATAGGATGATGGAGACCCAGTACTTC.

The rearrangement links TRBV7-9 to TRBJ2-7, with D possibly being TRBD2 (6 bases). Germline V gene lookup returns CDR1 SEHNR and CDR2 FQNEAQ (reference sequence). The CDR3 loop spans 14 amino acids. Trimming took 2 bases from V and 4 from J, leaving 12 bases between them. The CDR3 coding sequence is TGTGCCAGCAGCTTACGAGGCGGGACTTACGAGCAGTACTTC. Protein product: CASSLRGGTYEQYF.

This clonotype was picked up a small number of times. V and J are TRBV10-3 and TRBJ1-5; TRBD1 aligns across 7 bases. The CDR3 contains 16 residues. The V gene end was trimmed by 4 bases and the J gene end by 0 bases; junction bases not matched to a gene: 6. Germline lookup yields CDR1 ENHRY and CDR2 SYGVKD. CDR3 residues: CAISVGDSYSNQPQHF. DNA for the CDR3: TGTGCCATCAGTGTCGGGGACAGTTATAGCAATCAGCCCCAGCATTTT.

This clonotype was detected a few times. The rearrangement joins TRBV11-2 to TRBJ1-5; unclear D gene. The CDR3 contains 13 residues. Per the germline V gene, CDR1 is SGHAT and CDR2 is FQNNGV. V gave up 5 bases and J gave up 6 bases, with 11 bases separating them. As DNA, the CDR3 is TGTGCCAGCAGCCCAGCAGCGGGTCAGCCCCAGCATTTT. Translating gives CASSPAAGQPQHF.

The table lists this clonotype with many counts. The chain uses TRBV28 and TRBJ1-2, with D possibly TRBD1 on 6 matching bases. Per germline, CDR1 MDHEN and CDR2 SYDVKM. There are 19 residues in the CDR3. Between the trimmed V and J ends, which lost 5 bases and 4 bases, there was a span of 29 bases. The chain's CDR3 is CASSPRQGLRGGTGYGYTF. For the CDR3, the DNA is TGTGCCAGCAGTCCCCGACAAGGACTTAGAGGGGGAACTGGCTATGGCTACACCTTC.

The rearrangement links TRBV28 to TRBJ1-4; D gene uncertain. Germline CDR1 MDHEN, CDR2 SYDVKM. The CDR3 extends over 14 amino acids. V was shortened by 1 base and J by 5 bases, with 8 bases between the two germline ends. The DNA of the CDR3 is TGTGCCAGCAGTTTATTAGCTGAGAATGAAAAACTGTTTTTT. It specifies CASSLLAENEKLFF.

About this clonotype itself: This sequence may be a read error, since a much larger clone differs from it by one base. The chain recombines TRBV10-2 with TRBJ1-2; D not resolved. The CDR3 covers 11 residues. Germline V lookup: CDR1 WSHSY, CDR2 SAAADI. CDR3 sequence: CASGFSYGYTF. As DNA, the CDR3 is TGTGCCAGCGGTTTTAGCTATGGCTACACCTTC.

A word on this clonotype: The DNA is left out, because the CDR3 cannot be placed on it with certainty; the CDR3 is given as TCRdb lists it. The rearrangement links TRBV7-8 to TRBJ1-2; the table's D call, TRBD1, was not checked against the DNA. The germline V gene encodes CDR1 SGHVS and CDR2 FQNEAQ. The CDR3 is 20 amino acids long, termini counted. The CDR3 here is CASSFYICSAVGGANYGYTF.

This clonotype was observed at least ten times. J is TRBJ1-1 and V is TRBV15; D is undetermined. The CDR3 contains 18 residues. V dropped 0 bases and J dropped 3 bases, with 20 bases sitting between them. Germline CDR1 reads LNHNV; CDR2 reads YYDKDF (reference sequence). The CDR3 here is CATSRDLWGPGWDTEAFF. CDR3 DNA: TGTGCCACCAGCAGAGATTTGTGGGGTCCGGGGTGGGACACTGAAGCTTTCTTT.

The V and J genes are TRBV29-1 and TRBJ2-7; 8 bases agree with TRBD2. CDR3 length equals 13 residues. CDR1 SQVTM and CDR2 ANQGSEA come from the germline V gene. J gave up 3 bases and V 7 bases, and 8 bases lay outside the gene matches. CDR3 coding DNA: TGCAGCGGAACGGCGGGAGGTAACTACGAGCAGTACTTC. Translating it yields CSGTAGGNYEQYF.

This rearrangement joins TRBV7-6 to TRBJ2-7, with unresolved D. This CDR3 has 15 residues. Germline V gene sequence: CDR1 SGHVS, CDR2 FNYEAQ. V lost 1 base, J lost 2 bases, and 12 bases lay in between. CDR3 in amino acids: CASSLGSGVPYEQYF. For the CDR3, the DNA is TGTGCCAGCAGCTTAGGAAGTGGGGTTCCCTACGAGCAGTACTTC.

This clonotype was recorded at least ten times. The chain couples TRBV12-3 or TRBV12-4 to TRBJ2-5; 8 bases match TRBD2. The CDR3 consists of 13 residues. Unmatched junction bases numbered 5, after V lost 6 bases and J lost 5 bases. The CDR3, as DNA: TGTGCCAGCAGATTTAGCGGGGAGGAGACCCAGTACTTC. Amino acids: CASRFSGEETQYF.

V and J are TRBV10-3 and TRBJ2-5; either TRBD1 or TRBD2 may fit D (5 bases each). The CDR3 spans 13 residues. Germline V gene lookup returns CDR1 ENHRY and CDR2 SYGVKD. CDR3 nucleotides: TGTGCTAGAGATCACGGGGCCGGGGAGACCCAGTACTTC. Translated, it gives CARDHGAGETQYF.

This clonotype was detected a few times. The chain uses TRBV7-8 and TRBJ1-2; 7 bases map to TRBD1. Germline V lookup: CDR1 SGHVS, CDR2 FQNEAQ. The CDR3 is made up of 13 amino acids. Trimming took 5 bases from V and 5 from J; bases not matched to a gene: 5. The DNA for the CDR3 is TGTGCCAGCAGCATCGGACAGGCGTATGGCTACACCTTC. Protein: CASSIGQAYGYTF.

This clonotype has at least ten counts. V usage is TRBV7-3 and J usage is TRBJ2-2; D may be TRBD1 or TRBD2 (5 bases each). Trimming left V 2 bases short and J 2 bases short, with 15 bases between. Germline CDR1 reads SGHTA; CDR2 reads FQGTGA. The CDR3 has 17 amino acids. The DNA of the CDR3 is TGTGCCAGCAGCTTAGGGGTGCCGGGACGAAACACCGGGGAGCTGTTTTTT. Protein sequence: CASSLGVPGRNTGELFF.